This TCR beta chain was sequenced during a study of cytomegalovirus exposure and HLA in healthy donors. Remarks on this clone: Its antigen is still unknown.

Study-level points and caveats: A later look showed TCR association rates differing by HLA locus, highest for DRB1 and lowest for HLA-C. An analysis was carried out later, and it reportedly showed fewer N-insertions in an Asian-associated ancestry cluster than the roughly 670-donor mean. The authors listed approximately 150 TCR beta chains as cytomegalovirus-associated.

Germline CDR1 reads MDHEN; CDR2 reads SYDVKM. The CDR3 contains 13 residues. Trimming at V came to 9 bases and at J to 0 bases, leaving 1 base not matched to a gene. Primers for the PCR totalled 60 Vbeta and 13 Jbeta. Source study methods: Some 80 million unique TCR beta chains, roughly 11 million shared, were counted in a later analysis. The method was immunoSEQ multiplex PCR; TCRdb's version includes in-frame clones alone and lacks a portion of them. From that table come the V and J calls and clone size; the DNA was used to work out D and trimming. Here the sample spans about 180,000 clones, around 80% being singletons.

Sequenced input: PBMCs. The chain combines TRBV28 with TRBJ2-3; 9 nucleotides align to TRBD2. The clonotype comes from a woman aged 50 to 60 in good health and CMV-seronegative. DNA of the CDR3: TGTGCCAGTACTAGCGGGAGCACAGATACGCAGTATTTT. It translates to CASTSGSTDTQYF.